The clone carrying this TCR beta chain was observed a handful of times. The CDR3 has 18 residues. The V segment lost 2 bases and the J segment 1 base; nucleotides outside the gene matches: 6. From germline, CDR1 is ENHRY and CDR2 SYGVKD. This sample stems from a study of patients and donors after allogeneic stem cell transplantation. Each CDR3 protein gets one entry after TCRdb re-called the RT-PCR reads with MiXCR. The sample holds about 40,000 distinct CDR3 sequences; roughly 30% are singletons and the top ten take about 78%. Source material: blood, either unsorted or a sorted T cell fraction (not recorded which). The chain joins TRBV10-3 to TRBJ1-6; 9 nucleotides match TRBD1. The source is a human donor who was either an allogeneic HSCT recipient or a stem cell or donor lymphocyte infusion donor (not recorded which). It is not recorded whose cells these are; they may come from a transplant donor. CDR3 region: CAISEARTGESYNSPLHF. The DNA for the CDR3 is TGTGCCATCAGTGAGGCCCGGACAGGGGAATCCTATAATTCACCCCTCCACTTT.